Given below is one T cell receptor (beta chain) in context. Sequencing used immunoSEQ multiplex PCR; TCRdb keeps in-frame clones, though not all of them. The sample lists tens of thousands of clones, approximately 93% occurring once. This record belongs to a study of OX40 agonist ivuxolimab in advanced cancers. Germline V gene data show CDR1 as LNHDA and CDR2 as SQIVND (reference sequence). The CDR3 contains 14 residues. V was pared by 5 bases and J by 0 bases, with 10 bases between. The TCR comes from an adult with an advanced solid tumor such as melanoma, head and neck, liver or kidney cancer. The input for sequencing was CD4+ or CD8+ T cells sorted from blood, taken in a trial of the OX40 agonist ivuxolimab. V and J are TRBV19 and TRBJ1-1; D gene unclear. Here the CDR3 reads CASSLMPVNTEAFF. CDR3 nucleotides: TGTGCCAGTAGTTTAATGCCGGTGAACACTGAAGCTTTCTTT.